One and the same sample provided the 30 T cell receptor beta chains below, sequenced in a study of response to subunit inactivated influenza vaccine. TCRdb ran MiXCR on the RT-PCR reads and lists one entry per CDR3 protein. The sample includes hundreds of thousands of distinct CDR3 sequences, more than 11% of them seen just once. This specimen consisted of PBMCs from blood, obtained roughly 15 days before vaccination. All receptors derive from a middle-aged man who received an inactivated influenza vaccine.

The sample holds many counts of this clonotype. This chain uses TRBV20-1 with TRBJ2-1; no clear D gene. The CDR3 has 16 amino acids. Looked up from germline, CDR1 is DFQATT and CDR2 is SNEGSKA (reference sequence). The V and J ends lost 2 bases and 4 bases respectively, with 18 bases between them. The CDR3 sequence is CSARPVGSQAYNEQFF. In nucleotides, the CDR3 is TGCAGTGCTAGACCCGTGGGCTCCCAGGCTTACAATGAGCAGTTCTTC.

The chain carries TRBV24-1 and TRBJ2-1; 7 bases line up with TRBD2. This CDR3 has 16 residues. Trimming at V came to 6 bases and at J to 4 bases, leaving 11 bases not matched to a gene. CDR1 KGHDR and CDR2 SFDVKD come from the germline V gene. Here the CDR3 reads CATSRGLEESYNEQFF. Here the CDR3 DNA reads TGTGCCACCAGTAGAGGACTAGAAGAGAGTTACAATGAGCAGTTCTTC.

This clonotype was observed a few times. This chain joins TRBV24-1 and TRBJ2-5; D gene uncertain. V was cut by 2 bases and J by 5 bases, with 5 bases left in between. The germline V gene has CDR1 KGHDR and CDR2 SFDVKD. The CDR3 totals 12 residues. CDR3 sequence: CATSDWRETQYF. In DNA form, the CDR3 reads TGTGCCACCAGTGATTGGCGGGAGACCCAGTACTTC.

This clonotype was observed a handful of times. The chain couples TRBV24-1 to TRBJ1-5; tentatively, D is TRBD1 (5 bases). The germline V gene encodes CDR1 KGHDR and CDR2 SFDVKD. This CDR3 has 16 amino acids. V shed 1 base and J shed 6 bases, with 15 bases lying between them. The CDR3: CATSDFRRGIGQPQHF. CDR3 coding DNA: TGTGCCACCAGTGATTTCAGGAGGGGCATTGGTCAGCCCCAGCATTTT.

This clonotype was seen ten or more times. V is TRBV28 and J is TRBJ2-7; no reliable D call. The CDR3 extends over 11 amino acids. V shed 1 base and J shed 7 bases, with 5 bases lying between them. Germline V gene lookup returns CDR1 MDHEN and CDR2 SYDVKM. The CDR3 bases are TGTGCCAGCAGTTTATCTCTAGAGCAGTACTTC. It translates to CASSLSLEQYF.

This clonotype was seen at least ten times. The germline gene is not matched at one end of the junction; a read error may be the cause. The J gene is TRBJ1-5, the V gene TRBV5-1; D perhaps matches TRBD1 (5 bases). Germline lookup yields CDR1 SGHRS and CDR2 YFSETQ. The CDR3 sequence is 15 residues long. CDR3 coding DNA: TGCGCCAGCAGTTTGGAGGGGCAGAACAATCAGCCCCAGCATTTT. Protein: CASSLEGQNNQPQHF.

This clonotype was recorded a few times. The chain employs TRBV11-3 and TRBJ2-1, with 7 bases lining up with TRBD1. There are 15 residues in the CDR3. V was clipped by 5 bases and J by 6 bases; unmatched bases: 10. Germline CDR1 reads SGHNT; CDR2 reads YENEEA. CDR3 coding DNA: TGTGCCAGCAGCACCCGACAGGGAAGGATCAATGAGCAGTTCTTC. Translating gives CASSTRQGRINEQFF.

In this sample, this clonotype turned up many times. This sequence joins TRBV7-2 and TRBJ2-7; 10 bases are shared with TRBD1. With V trimmed by 1 base and J by 6 bases, 3 bases remained unmatched. Germline V CDR1 and CDR2: SGHTA, FQGNSA. This CDR3 is built from 14 residues. The CDR3 here is CASSLVDRGGEQYF. The CDR3 DNA reads as TGTGCCAGCAGCTTAGTGGACAGGGGGGGCGAGCAGTACTTC. The full variable domain, in which reference TRBV7-2 and TRBJ2-7 provide the parts outside the CDR3, is GAGVSQSPSNKVTEKGKDVELRCDPISGHTALYWYRQSLGQGLEFLIYFQGNSAPDKSGLPSDRFSAERTGGSVSTLTIQRTQQEDSAVYLCASSLVDRGGEQYFGPGTRLTVT.

This clonotype was seen a few times. V usage is TRBV7-2 and J usage is TRBJ2-1, with 13 bases identical to TRBD2. Trimming took 1 base from V and 6 from J; bases not matched to a gene: 3. Germline-derived CDR1 and CDR2 are SGHTA and FQGNSA. The CDR3 is 16 amino acids. CDR3 sequence reads: CASSLDRTSGSNEQFF. CDR3 DNA sequence: TGTGCCAGCAGCTTAGACCGGACTAGCGGGAGCAATGAGCAGTTCTTC.

There are many counts of this clonotype. The V and J genes are TRBV24-1 and TRBJ2-1; 8 bases match TRBD2. CDR3 length: 15 amino acids. The J segment lost 7 bases and the V segment lost 8 bases, leaving 12 bases of the junction unmatched. From germline, CDR1 is KGHDR and CDR2 SFDVKD. The chain's CDR3 is CATTFWREVDNEQFF. The CDR3 DNA sequence: TGTGCCACCACATTCTGGCGGGAGGTCGATAATGAGCAGTTCTTC.

This clonotype was seen a handful of times. This chain connects TRBV4-2 to TRBJ2-1; TRBD2 matches 10 bases. This CDR3 is built from 20 residues. Germline V gene data show CDR1 as LGHNA and CDR2 as YNFKEQ. With 0 bases clipped from V and 0 bases from J, the junction kept 11 bases outside the gene matches. CDR3 nucleotide sequence: TGTGCCAGCAGCCAAGATCGAACTAGCGGGGCTCAGAGCTCCTACAATGAGCAGTTCTTC. Translating gives CASSQDRTSGAQSSYNEQFF.

This clonotype was seen just once. The genes are TRBV4-1 and TRBJ2-2, with D possibly being TRBD1 (7 bases). CDR1 and CDR2 (germline): MGHRA, YSYEKL. The CDR3 length is 16 residues. The ends were cut back, 5 bases at V and 0 bases at J, with 13 bases in the middle. This CDR3 is CASSFRGTANTGELFF. The CDR3 bases are TGCGCCAGCAGCTTCCGCGGGACAGCGAACACCGGGGAGCTGTTTTTT.

V is TRBV4-2 and J is TRBJ2-1; D may correspond to TRBD1 or TRBD2 (7 bases each). V was pared by 1 base and J by 2 bases, with 30 bases between. The CDR3 is made up of 22 amino acids. CDR1 is LGHNA and CDR2 is YNFKEQ in the germline V gene. The CDR3 region is CASSQGPGHGGSNTGAYNEQFF. For the CDR3, the DNA is TGTGCCAGCAGCCAAGGTCCCGGGCATGGCGGGAGTAACACAGGGGCCTACAATGAGCAGTTCTTC.

This rearrangement joins TRBV7-2 to TRBJ2-2; D call uncertain. This CDR3 is built from 12 residues. The V end lost 3 bases, the J end lost 8 bases, and 7 bases lay between the germline ends. Germline V CDR1 and CDR2: SGHTA, FQGNSA. CDR3 in DNA: TGTGCCAGCAGCTTCGAGCTGGGGGAGCTGTTTTTT. Translation gives CASSFELGELFF.

In its sample, this clonotype was seen a few times. The chain employs TRBV7-9 and TRBJ2-5, with D perhaps TRBD2 (6 bases). V lost 4 bases, J lost 5 bases, and 17 bases lay in between. This CDR3 has 15 residues. Germline lookup yields CDR1 SEHNR and CDR2 FQNEAQ (reference sequence). In nucleotides, the CDR3 is TGTGCCAGCAGCTCGGGACTTTCTGAGGGGGAGACCCAGTACTTC. Encoded protein: CASSSGLSEGETQYF.

The V call is TRBV18, the J call TRBJ2-3; D remains unclear. The CDR3 length is 13 residues. CDR1 and CDR2 (germline): KGHSH, LQKENI. Trimming took off 3 bases at V and 4 bases at J, with 8 bases between the two ends. CDR3 in amino acids: CASSPLLADTQYF. The CDR3 DNA follows: TGTGCCAGCTCACCGCTCCTAGCAGATACGCAGTATTTT.

J is TRBJ2-6 and V is TRBV5-5; 12 bases line up with TRBD1. This CDR3 has 18 residues. Germline CDR1 reads SGHKS; CDR2 reads YYEKEE (reference sequence). The V and J ends lost 4 bases and 3 bases, in that order; junction bases with no gene match: 8. The CDR3 nucleotides are TGTGCCAGCAGCGATCCGGGACAGGGGGCTGGTGGGGCCAACGTCCTGACTTTC. Residues: CASSDPGQGAGGANVLTF.

The chain recombines TRBV2 with TRBJ2-1; TRBD2 matches at 9 bases. J gave up 6 bases and V 2 bases, and 5 bases lay outside the gene matches. Germline CDR1 and CDR2: SNHLY and FYNNEI. The CDR3 sequence is 15 residues long. The CDR3 DNA is TGTGCCAGCAGTGAAATAGCGGGAGTTGGCAATGAGCAGTTCTTC. Protein: CASSEIAGVGNEQFF.

The rearrangement links TRBV18 to TRBJ2-1; D may be TRBD2 (5 bases). Germline V gene data show CDR1 as KGHSH and CDR2 as LQKENI. The length of the CDR3 is 16 residues. V lost 3 bases and J 0 bases, leaving 12 bases between the germline ends. CDR3 sequence (DNA): TGTGCCAGCTCACCCGCGGCGGGTAGCTCCTACAATGAGCAGTTCTTC. This encodes CASSPAAGSSYNEQFF. The full variable domain, its missing parts supplied by reference TRBV18 and TRBJ2-1, is NAGVMQNPRHLVRRRGQEARLRCSPMKGHSHVYWYRQLPEEGLKFMVYLQKENIIDESGMPKERFSAEFPKEGPSILRIQQVVRGDSAAYFCASSPAAGSSYNEQFFGPGTRLTVL.

The chain has TRBV11-2 and TRBJ1-1; no definite D call. The CDR3 spans 14 residues. CDR1 is SGHAT, CDR2 FQNNGV, per germline. The ends were cut back, 4 bases at V and 4 bases at J, with 13 bases in the middle. The CDR3, as DNA: TGTGCCAGCAGCTACAAGATTGGAAGCACTGAAGCTTTCTTT. Protein sequence: CASSYKIGSTEAFF.

This chain links TRBV30 with TRBJ1-2, with D possibly being TRBD1 (5 bases). The germline gives CDR1 GTSNPN, CDR2 SVGIG (reference sequence). This CDR3 comprises 15 residues. Trimming stripped 4 bases from V and 1 base from J, with 16 bases between. CDR3 nucleotide sequence: TGTGCCTGGACCCCTCGGCGGGGCCATAACTATGGCTACACCTTC. Its protein product is CAWTPRRGHNYGYTF.

A few counts support this clonotype. J is TRBJ2-2 and V is TRBV24-1; 8 bases are a match to TRBD1. CDR1 is KGHDR, CDR2 SFDVKD, per germline. The CDR3 spans 16 residues. J was trimmed by 3 bases and V by 3 bases; bases with no gene match: 5. Written as DNA, the CDR3 is TGTGCCACCAGTGATACGACAGGGGCCCACACCGGGGAGCTGTTTTTT. This sequence encodes CATSDTTGAHTGELFF.

This chain links TRBV6-1 with TRBJ1-2; D gene ambiguous. The germline gives CDR1 MNHNS, CDR2 SASEGT. The V end lost 3 bases, the J end lost 7 bases, and 12 bases lay between the germline ends. The CDR3 length is 13 residues. In nucleotides, the CDR3 is TGTGCCAGCAGTGACATACTAGCTGGTGGCTACACCTTC. Its protein is CASSDILAGGYTF.

The chain links TRBV4-1 to TRBJ1-5; D is undetermined. Trimming pared 0 bases from V and 0 bases from J, leaving 6 bases between. Germline loops: CDR1 MGHRA, CDR2 YSYEKL. There are 15 residues in the CDR3. Written as DNA, the CDR3 is TGCGCCAGCAGCCAAGAAGCCTTTAGCAATCAGCCCCAGCATTTT. Translation: CASSQEAFSNQPQHF.

This clonotype was observed at least ten times. This chain uses TRBV29-1 with TRBJ2-1, with 10 bases identical to TRBD2. V trimming: 4 bases; J trimming: 8 bases; junction bases outside the gene matches: 8. Germline V CDR1 and CDR2: SQVTM, ANQGSEA. The CDR3 runs to 14 residues. This CDR3 is CSVGVAGGVYEQFF. For the CDR3, the DNA is TGCAGCGTTGGCGTAGCGGGGGGTGTGTATGAGCAGTTCTTC.

This clonotype was counted between two and nine times. The rearrangement links TRBV20-1 to TRBJ2-5, with D possibly TRBD2 on 5 matching bases. Trimming pared 7 bases from V and 4 bases from J, leaving 13 bases between. The length of the CDR3 is 12 residues. Germline values: CDR1 DFQATT, CDR2 SNEGSKA (reference sequence). The CDR3 here is CSGRQGLETQYF. CDR3 sequence (DNA): TGCAGTGGCAGACAAGGACTAGAGACCCAGTACTTC.

The chain recombines TRBV24-1 with TRBJ2-1; D is ambiguous. Germline assignment: CDR1 KGHDR and CDR2 SFDVKD. V was pared by 4 bases and J by 7 bases, with 4 bases between. The CDR3 is made up of 11 amino acids. CDR3 region: CATSELNEQFF. The CDR3 DNA reads as TGTGCCACCAGTGAACTAAATGAGCAGTTCTTC.

This clonotype has ten or more counts. The chain is built from TRBV11-2 and TRBJ2-3, with D perhaps TRBD1 (6 bases). This CDR3 is 16 amino acids long. Germline V gene sequence: CDR1 SGHAT, CDR2 FQNNGV. Trimming took off 1 base at V and 7 bases at J, with 18 bases between the two ends. CDR3 sequence (DNA): TGTGCCAGCAGCTTAGTTCCACAGGGCTTACGGAATACGCAGTATTTT. Translation gives CASSLVPQGLRNTQYF.

This clonotype was counted a single time. The chain uses TRBV18 and TRBJ2-1, with D possibly TRBD2 on 5 matching bases. CDR3 length: 16 residues. CDR1 is KGHSH and CDR2 is LQKENI in the germline V gene. Trimming removed 2 bases from V and 2 bases from J, with 13 bases in between. In nucleotides, the CDR3 is TGTGCCAGCTCACCATTCACTAGGCGCACCTACAATGAGCAGTTCTTC. This gives the protein CASSPFTRRTYNEQFF.

This clonotype came up many times. This chain uses TRBV20-1 with TRBJ2-3, with D possibly being TRBD1 or TRBD2 (5 bases each). CDR3 length: 15 amino acids. V lost 4 bases, J lost 7 bases, and 21 bases lay in between. Germline V gene data show CDR1 as DFQATT and CDR2 as SNEGSKA (reference sequence). CDR3 sequence (DNA): TGCAGTGCTAAAGTGGGTGGGGGTGGAGTAAATACGCAGTATTTT. Protein: CSAKVGGGGVNTQYF.